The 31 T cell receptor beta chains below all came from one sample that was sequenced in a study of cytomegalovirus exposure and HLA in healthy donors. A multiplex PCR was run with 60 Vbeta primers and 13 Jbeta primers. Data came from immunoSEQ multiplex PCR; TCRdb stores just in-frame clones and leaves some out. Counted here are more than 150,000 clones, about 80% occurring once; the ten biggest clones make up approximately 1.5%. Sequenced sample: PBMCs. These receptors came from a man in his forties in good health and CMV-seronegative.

CDR3 DNA: TGTGCCAGCAGTGCCTCCGGGACAGGGCCGGCTTTCTTT. This sequence encodes CASSASGTGPAFF. V usage is TRBV2 and J usage is TRBJ1-1, with 9 bases that match TRBD1. V lost 4 bases and J lost 11; bases outside the gene matches: 8. The CDR3 has 13 residues. Germline V gene sequence: CDR1 SNHLY, CDR2 FYNNEI.

The CDR3 bases are TGTGCCAGCAGGGCGGGGGCCAGCGAGCAGTACTTC. Encoded protein: CASRAGASEQYF. The chain links TRBV6-5 to TRBJ2-7, with D maybe TRBD2 (7 bases). The CDR3 spans 12 residues. From germline, CDR1 is MNHEY and CDR2 SVGAGI. Trimming pared 6 bases from V and 6 bases from J, leaving 12 bases between.

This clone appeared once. The DNA for the CDR3 is TGTGCCAGCAGCATGGACCAAGGGAGCGAGCAGTACTTC. Amino acid sequence: CASSMDQGSEQYF. The rearrangement uses TRBV7-2 and TRBJ2-7; possibly TRBD2 for D (5 bases). Per the germline V gene, CDR1 is SGHTA and CDR2 is FQGNSA. The CDR3 runs 13 residues. V was clipped by 5 bases and J by 6 bases, with 14 bases between them.

The CDR3 nucleotides are TGTGCCAGCAGTTTAGGGGACAGGGAAGAGACCCAGTACTTC. This codes for CASSLGDREETQYF. The chain employs TRBV28 and TRBJ2-5; TRBD1 agrees at 9 bases. The CDR3 runs 14 residues. J gave up 3 bases and V 2 bases, and 1 base lay outside the gene matches. The germline CDR1 and CDR2 sequences are MDHEN and SYDVKM.

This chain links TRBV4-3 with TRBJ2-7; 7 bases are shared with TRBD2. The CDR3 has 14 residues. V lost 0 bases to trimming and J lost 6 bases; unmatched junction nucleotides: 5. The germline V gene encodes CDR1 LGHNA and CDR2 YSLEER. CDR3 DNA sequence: TGCGCCAGCAGCCAAGATTTGCGGGGGACCGAGCAGTACTTC. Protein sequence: CASSQDLRGTEQYF.

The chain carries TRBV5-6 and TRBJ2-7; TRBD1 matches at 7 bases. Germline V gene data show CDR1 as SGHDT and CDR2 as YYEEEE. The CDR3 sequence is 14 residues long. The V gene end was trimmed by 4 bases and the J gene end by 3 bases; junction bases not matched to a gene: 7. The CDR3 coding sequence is TGTGCCAGCAGCCCCTGGGACAGAATCTACGAGCAGTACTTC. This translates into CASSPWDRIYEQYF.

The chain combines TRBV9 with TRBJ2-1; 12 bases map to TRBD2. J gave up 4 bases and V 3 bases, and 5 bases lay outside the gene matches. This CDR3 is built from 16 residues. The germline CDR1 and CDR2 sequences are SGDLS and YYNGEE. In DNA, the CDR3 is TGTGCCAGCAGCGAGACTAGCGGGAGTGTTTACAATGAGCAGTTCTTC. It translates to CASSETSGSVYNEQFF.

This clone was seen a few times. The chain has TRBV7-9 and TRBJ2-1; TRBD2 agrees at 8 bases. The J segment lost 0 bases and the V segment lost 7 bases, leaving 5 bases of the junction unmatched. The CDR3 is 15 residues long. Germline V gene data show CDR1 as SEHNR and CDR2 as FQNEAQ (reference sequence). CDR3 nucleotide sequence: TGTGCCAGCACCTACAGCGGGAGCTCCTACAATGAGCAGTTCTTC. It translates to CASTYSGSSYNEQFF. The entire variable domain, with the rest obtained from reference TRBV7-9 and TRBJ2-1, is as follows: DTGVSQNPRHKITKRGQNVTFRCDPISEHNRLYWYRQTLGQGPEFLTYFQNEAQLEKSRLLSDRFSAERPKGSFSTLEIQRTEQGDSAMYLCASTYSGSSYNEQFFGPGTRLTVL.

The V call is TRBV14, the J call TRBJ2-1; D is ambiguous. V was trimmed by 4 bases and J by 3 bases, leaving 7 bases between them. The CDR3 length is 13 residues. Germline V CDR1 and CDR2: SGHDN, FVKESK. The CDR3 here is CASSLQIYNEQFF. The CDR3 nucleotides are TGTGCCAGCAGCCTGCAGATCTACAATGAGCAGTTCTTC.

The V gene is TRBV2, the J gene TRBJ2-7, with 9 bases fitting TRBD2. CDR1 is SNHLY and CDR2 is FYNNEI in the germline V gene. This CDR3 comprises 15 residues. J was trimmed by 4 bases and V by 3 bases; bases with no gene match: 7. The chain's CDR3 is CASSDRAGGWYEQYF. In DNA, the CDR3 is TGTGCCAGCAGTGACAGAGCGGGGGGCTGGTACGAGCAGTACTTC.

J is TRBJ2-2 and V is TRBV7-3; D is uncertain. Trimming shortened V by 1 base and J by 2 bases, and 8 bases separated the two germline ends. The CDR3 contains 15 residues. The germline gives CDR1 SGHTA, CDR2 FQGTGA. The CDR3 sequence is CASSLNTANTGELFF. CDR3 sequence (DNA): TGTGCCAGCAGCTTAAACACAGCAAACACCGGGGAGCTGTTTTTT.

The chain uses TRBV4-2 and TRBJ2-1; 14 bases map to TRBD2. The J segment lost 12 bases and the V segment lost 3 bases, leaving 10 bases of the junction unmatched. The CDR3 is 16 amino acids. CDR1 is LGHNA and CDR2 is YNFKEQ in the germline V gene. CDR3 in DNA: TGTGCCAGCAGCCAGGGTGGGACTAGCGGGAGTTGGGGGCAGTTCTTC. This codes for CASSQGGTSGSWGQFF.

The CDR3 DNA follows: TGTGCCACCAGCAGAGGACTAGCGGGGGGTACAGATACGCAGTATTTT. It specifies CATSRGLAGGTDTQYF. V usage is TRBV15 and J usage is TRBJ2-3; 13 positions match TRBD2. Looked up from germline, CDR1 is LNHNV and CDR2 is YYDKDF (reference sequence). The CDR3 is 16 residues long. V was pared by 1 base and J by 3 bases, with 1 base of the junction left unmatched.

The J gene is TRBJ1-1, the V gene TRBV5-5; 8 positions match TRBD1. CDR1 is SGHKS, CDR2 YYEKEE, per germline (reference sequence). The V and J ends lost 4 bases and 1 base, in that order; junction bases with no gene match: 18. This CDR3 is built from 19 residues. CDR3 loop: CASSPAVGWQGAANTEAFF. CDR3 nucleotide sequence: TGTGCCAGCAGCCCGGCGGTGGGTTGGCAGGGGGCGGCGAACACTGAAGCTTTCTTT.

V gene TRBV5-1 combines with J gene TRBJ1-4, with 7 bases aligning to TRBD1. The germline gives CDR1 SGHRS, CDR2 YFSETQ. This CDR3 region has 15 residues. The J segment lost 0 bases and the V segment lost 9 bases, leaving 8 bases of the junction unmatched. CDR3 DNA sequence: TGCGCCACCAGACAGGGACCGACAACTAATGAAAAACTGTTTTTT. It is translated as CATRQGPTTNEKLFF.

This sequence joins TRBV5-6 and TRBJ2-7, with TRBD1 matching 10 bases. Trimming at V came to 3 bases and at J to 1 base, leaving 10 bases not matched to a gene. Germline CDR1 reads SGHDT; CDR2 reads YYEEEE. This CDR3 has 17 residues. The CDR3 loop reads CASSSSIRDRGSYEQYF. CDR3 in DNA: TGTGCCAGCAGCTCCTCCATCCGGGACAGGGGTTCCTACGAGCAGTACTTC.

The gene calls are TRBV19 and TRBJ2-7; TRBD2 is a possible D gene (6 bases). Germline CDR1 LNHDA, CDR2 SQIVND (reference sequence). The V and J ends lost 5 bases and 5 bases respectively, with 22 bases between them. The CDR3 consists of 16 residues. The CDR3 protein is CASSEGTGLQVHEQYF. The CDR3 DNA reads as TGTGCCAGTAGTGAGGGGACGGGACTCCAAGTCCACGAGCAGTACTTC.

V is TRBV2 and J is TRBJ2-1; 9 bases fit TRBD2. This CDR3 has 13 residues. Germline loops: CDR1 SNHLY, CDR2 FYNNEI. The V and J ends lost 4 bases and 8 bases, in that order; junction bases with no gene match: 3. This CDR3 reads CASSALAGHEQFF. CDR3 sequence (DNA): TGTGCCAGCAGTGCGCTAGCGGGACATGAGCAGTTCTTC.

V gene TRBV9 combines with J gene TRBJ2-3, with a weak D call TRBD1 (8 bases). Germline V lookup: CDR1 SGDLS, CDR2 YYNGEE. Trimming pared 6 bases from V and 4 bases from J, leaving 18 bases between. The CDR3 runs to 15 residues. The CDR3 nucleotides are TGTGCCAGCAACCAGGGGGCGGGGGTTGCAGATACGCAGTATTTT. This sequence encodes CASNQGAGVADTQYF.

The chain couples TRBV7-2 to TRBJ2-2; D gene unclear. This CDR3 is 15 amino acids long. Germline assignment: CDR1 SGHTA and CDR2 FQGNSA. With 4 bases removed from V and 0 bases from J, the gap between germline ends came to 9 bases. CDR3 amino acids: CASSSRTANTGELFF. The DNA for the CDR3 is TGTGCCAGCAGCTCAAGAACAGCGAACACCGGGGAGCTGTTTTTT. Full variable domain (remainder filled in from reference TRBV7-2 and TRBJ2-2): GAGVSQSPSNKVTEKGKDVELRCDPISGHTALYWYRQSLGQGLEFLIYFQGNSAPDKSGLPSDRFSAERTGGSVSTLTIQRTQQEDSAVYLCASSSRTANTGELFFGEGSRLTVL.

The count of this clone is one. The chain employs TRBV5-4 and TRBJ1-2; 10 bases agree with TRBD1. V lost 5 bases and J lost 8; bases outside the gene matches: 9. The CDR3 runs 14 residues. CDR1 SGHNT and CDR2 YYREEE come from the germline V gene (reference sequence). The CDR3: CASRRTGGLFGYTF. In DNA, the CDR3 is TGTGCCAGCAGAAGGACAGGGGGGCTATTCGGCTACACCTTC.

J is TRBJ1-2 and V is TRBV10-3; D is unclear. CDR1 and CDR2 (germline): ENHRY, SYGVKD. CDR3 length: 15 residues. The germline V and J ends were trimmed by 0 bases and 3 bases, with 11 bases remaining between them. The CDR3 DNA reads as TGTGCCATCAGTGAGTCGGGCAGGTTAGACTATGGCTACACCTTC. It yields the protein CAISESGRLDYGYTF.

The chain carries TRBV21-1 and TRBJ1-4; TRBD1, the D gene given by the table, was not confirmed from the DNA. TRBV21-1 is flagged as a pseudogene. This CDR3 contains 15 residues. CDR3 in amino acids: CASSLRQETNEKLFF. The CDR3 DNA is TGTGCCAGCAGCCTCAGACAGGAAACTAATGAAAAACTGTTTTTT.

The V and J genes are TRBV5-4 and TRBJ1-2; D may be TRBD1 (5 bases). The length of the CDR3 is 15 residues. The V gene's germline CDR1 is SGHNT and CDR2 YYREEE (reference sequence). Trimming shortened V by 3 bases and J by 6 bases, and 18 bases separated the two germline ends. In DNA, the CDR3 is TGTGCCAGCAGCTCTTACAGGACACCGACCCATGGCTACACCTTC. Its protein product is CASSSYRTPTHGYTF.

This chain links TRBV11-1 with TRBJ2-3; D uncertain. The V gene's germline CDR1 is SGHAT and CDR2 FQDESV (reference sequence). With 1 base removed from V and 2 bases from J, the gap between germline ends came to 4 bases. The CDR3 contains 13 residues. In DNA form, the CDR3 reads TGTGCCAGCAGCTTAGGGCTCACAGATACGCAGTATTTT. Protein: CASSLGLTDTQYF.

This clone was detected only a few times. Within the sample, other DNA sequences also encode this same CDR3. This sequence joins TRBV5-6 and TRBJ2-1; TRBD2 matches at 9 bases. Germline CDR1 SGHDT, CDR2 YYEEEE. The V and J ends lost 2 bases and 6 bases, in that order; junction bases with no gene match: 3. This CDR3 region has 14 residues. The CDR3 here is CASSFQRGANEQFF. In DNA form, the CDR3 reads TGTGCCAGCAGCTTCCAGCGGGGGGCCAATGAGCAGTTCTTC.

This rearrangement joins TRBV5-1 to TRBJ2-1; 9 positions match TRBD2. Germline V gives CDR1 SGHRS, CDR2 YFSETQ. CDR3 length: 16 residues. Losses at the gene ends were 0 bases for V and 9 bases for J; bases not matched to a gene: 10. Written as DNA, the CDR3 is TGCGCCAGCAGCTTGGTTGTCGCGGGGGGGGCTGTTGAGCAGTTCTTC. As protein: CASSLVVAGGAVEQFF.

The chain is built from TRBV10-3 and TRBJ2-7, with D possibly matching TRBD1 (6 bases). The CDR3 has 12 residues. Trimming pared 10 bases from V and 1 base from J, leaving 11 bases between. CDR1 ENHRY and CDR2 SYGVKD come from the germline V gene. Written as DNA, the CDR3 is TGTGCCACCTGGGACATATCCTACGAGCAGTACTTC. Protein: CATWDISYEQYF.

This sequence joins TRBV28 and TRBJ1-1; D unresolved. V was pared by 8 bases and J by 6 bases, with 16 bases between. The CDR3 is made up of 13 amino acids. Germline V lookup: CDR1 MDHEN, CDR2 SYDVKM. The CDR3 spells CASATVPRPEAFF. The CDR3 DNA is TGTGCCAGCGCTACAGTTCCCCGACCTGAAGCTTTCTTT.

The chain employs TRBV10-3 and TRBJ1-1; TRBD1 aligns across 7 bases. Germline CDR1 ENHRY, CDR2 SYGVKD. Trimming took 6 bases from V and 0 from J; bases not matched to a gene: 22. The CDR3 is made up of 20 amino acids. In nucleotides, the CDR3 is TGTGCCATCAGGCGGGGTGACAGGGATCTCACCCGTAGCATGAACACTGAAGCTTTCTTT. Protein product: CAIRRGDRDLTRSMNTEAFF.

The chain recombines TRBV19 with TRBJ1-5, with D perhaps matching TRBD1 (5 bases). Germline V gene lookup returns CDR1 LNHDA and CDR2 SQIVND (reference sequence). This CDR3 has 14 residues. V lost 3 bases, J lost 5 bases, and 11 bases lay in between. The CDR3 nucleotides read TGTGCCAGTAGTATGCGGCAGGGCCATCAGCCCCAGCATTTT. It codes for CASSMRQGHQPQHF.